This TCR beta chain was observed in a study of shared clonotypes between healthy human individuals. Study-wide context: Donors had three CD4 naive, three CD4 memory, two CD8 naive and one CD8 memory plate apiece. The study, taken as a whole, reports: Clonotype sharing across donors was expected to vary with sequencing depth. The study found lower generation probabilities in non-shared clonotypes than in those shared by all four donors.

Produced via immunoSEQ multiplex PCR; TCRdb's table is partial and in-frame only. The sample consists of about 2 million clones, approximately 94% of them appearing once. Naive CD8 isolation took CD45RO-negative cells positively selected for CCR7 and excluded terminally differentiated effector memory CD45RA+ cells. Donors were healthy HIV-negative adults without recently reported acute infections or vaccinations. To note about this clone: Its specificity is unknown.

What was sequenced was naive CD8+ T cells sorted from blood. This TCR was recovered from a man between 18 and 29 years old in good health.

The CDR3 loop is CASSGPDRPYGYTF. The CDR3, as DNA: TGTGCCAGCAGCGGGCCGGACAGGCCCTATGGCTACACCTTC. The rearrangement links TRBV21-1 to TRBJ1-2; the D call TRBD1 from the table was never checked on the DNA. TRBV21-1 is reported as a pseudogene. CDR3 length: 14 residues.